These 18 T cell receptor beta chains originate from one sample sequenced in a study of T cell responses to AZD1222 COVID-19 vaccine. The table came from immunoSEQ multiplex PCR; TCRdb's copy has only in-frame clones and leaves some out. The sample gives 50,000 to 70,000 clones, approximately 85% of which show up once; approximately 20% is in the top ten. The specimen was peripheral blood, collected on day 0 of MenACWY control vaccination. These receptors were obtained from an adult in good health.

The CDR3 nucleotides read TGTGCCAGCAGACCTAGCGGGAGGGGGGAGTACGAGCAGTACTTC. Amino acid sequence: CASRPSGRGEYEQYF. This chain links TRBV14 with TRBJ2-7; TRBD2 matches at 12 bases. CDR1 and CDR2 (germline): SGHDN, FVKESK. Losses at the gene ends were 6 bases for V and 4 bases for J; bases not matched to a gene: 7. There are 15 residues in the CDR3.

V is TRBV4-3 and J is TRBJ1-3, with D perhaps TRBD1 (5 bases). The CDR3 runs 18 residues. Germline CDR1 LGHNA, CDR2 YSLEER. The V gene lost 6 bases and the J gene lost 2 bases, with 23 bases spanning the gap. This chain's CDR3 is CASRGDRMEGKAGNTIYF. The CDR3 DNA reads TGCGCCAGCAGGGGGGATAGGATGGAGGGGAAGGCTGGAAACACCATATATTTT.

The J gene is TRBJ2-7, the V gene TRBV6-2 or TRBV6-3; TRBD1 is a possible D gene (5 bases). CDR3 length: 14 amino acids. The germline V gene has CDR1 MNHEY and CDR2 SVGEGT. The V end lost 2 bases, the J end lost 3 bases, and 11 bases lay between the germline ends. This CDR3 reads CASSYDQGFYEQYF. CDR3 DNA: TGTGCCAGCAGTTACGACCAGGGATTCTACGAGCAGTACTTC.

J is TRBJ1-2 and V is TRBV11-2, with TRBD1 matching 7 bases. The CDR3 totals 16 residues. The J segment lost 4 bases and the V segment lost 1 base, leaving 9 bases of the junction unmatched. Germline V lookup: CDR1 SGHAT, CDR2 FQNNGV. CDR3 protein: CASSLGGQAPGYGYTF. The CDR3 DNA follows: TGTGCCAGCAGCTTAGGTGGACAGGCACCAGGCTATGGCTACACCTTC.

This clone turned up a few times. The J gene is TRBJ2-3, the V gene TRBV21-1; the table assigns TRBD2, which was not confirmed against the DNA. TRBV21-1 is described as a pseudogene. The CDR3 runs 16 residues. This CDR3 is CASSAGTSGSPDTQYF. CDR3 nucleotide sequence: TGTGCCAGCAGCGCCGGGACTAGCGGGAGCCCAGATACGCAGTATTTT.

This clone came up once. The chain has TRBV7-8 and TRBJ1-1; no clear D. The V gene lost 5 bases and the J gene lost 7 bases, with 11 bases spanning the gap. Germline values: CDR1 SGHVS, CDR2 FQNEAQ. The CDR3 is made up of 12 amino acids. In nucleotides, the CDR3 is TGTGCCAGCAGCCCCCAGAGGATTGAAGCTTTCTTT. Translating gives CASSPQRIEAFF.

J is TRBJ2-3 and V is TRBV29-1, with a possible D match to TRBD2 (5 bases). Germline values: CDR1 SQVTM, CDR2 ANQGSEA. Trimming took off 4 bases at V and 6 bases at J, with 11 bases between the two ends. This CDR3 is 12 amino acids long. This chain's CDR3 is CSVVTRRDTQYF. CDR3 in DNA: TGCAGCGTTGTAACTAGGAGGGATACGCAGTATTTT.

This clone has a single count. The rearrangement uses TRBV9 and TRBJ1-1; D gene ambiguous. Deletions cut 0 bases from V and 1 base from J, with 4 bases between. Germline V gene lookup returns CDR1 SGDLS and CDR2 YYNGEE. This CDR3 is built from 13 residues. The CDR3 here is CASSVERNTEAFF. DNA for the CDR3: TGTGCCAGCAGCGTAGAGCGGAACACTGAAGCTTTCTTT.

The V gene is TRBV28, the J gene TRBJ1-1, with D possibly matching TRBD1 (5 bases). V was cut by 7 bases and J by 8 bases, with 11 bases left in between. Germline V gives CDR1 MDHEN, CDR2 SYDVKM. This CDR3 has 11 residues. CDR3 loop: CASNFDSEAFF. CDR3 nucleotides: TGTGCCAGCAATTTTGACAGCGAAGCTTTCTTT.

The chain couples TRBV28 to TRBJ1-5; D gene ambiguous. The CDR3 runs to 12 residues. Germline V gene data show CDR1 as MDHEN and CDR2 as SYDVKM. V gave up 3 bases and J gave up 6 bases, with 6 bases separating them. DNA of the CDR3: TGTGCCAGCAGTTTGTCGGTTCAGCCCCAGCATTTT. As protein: CASSLSVQPQHF. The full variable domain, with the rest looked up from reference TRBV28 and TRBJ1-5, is DVKVTQSSRYLVKRTGEKVFLECVQDMDHENMFWYRQDPGLGLRLIYFSYDVKMKEKGDIPEGYSVSREKKERFSLILESASTNQTSMYLCASSLSVQPQHFGDGTRLSIL.

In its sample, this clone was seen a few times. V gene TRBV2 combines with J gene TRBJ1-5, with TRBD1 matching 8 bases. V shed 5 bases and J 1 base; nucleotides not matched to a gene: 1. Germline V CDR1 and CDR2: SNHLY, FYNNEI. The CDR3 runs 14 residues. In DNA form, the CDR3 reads TGTGCCAGCAGTAGACAGGGGAGCAATCAGCCCCAGCATTTT. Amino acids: CASSRQGSNQPQHF.

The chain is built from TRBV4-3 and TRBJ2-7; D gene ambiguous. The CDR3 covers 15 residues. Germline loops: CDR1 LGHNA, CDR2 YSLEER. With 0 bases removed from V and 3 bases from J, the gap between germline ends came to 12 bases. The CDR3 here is CASSQDENYNYEQYF. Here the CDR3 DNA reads TGCGCCAGCAGCCAAGATGAGAACTATAACTACGAGCAGTACTTC.

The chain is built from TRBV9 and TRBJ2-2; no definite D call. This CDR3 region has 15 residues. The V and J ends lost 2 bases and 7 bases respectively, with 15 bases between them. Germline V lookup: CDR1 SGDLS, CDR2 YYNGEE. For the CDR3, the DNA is TGTGCCAGCAGCGTCAGAAGGGCAGGCTTCGGGGAGCTGTTTTTT. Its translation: CASSVRRAGFGELFF.

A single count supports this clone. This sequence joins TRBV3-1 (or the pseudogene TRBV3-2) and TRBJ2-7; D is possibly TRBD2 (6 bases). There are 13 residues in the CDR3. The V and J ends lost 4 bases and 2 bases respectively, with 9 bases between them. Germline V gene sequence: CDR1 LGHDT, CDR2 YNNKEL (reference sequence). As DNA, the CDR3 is TGTGCCAGCAGCCGCGGGACTCCCTACGAGCAGTACTTC. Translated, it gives CASSRGTPYEQYF.

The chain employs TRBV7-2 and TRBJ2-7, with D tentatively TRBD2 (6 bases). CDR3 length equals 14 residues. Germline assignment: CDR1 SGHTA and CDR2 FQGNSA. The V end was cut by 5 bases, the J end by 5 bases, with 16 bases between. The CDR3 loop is CASSPYTSYHEQYF. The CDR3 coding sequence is TGTGCCAGCAGCCCGTACACTAGCTACCACGAGCAGTACTTC.

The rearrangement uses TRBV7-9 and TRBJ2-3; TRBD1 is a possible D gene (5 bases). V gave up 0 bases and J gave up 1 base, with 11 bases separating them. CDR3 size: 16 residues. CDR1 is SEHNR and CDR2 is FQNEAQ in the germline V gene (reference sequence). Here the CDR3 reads CASSLAPGIGTDTQYF. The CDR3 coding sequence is TGTGCCAGCAGCTTAGCGCCAGGGATAGGCACAGATACGCAGTATTTT.

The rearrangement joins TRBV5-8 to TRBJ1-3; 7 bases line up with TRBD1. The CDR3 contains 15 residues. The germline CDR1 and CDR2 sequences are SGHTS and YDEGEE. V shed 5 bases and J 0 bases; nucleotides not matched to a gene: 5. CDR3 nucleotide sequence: TGTGCCAGCAGTCCAGGGACAGTCTCTGGAAACACCATATATTTT. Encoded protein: CASSPGTVSGNTIYF.

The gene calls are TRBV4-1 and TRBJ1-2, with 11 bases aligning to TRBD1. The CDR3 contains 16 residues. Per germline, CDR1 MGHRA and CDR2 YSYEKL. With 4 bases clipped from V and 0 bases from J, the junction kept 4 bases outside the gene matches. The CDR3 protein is CASSRDRGKANYGYTF. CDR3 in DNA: TGCGCCAGCAGCCGGGACAGGGGGAAAGCTAACTATGGCTACACCTTC.